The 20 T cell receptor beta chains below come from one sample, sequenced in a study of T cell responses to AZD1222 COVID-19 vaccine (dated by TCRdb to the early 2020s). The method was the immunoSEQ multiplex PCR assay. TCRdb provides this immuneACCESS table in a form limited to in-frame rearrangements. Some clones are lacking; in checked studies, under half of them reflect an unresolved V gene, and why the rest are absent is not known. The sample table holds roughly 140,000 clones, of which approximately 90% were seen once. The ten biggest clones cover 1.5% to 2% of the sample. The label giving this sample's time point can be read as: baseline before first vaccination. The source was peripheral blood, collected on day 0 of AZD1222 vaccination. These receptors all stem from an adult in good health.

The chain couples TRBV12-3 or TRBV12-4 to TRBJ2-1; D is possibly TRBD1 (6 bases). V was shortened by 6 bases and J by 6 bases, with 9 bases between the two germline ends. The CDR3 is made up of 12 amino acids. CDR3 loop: CASRLQGNEQFF. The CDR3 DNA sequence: TGTGCCAGCAGACTACAGGGCAATGAGCAGTTCTTC.

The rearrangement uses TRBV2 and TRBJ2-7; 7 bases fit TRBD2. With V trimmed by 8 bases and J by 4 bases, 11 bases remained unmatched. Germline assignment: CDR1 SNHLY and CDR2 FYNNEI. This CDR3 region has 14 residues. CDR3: CASVKEAGVYEQYF. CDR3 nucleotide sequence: TGTGCCAGCGTTAAAGAGGCGGGAGTTTACGAGCAGTACTTC.

CDR3 region: CASSVGPGWGSSIEFF. CDR3 sequence (DNA): TGTGCCAGCAGCGTCGGACCCGGCTGGGGATCTAGTATAGAGTTCTTC. This rearrangement joins TRBV9 to TRBJ2-1; D not resolved. The V gene lost 2 bases and the J gene lost 14 bases, with 26 bases spanning the gap. Looked up from germline, CDR1 is SGDLS and CDR2 is YYNGEE. The CDR3 covers 16 residues. Looking up the rest from reference TRBV9 and TRBJ2-1 gives the full variable domain: DSGVTQTPKHLITATGQRVTLRCSPRSGDLSVYWYQQSLDQGLQFLIQYYNGEERAKGNILERFSAQQFPDLHSELNLSSLELGDSALYFCASSVGPGWGSSIEFFGPGTRLTVL.

CDR3 amino acids: CASSLGPDPTDTQYF. The CDR3, as DNA: TGTGCCAGCAGTTTGGGGCCTGACCCCACAGATACGCAGTATTTT. This chain joins TRBV27 and TRBJ2-3; a possible D gene is TRBD1 (5 bases). V lost 3 bases to trimming and J lost 2 bases, with 12 bases between them. Germline V gene sequence: CDR1 MNHEY, CDR2 SMNVEV (reference sequence). The CDR3 runs to 15 residues.

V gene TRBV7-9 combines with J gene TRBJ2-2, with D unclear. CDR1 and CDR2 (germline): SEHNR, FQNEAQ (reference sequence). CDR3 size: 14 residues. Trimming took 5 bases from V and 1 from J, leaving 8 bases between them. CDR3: CASSETVNTGELFF. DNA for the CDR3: TGTGCCAGCAGCGAAACAGTGAACACCGGGGAGCTGTTTTTT.

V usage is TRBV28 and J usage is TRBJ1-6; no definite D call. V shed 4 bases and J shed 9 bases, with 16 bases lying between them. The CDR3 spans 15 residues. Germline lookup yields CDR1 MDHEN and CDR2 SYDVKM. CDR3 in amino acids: CASSSEAEGSSPLHF. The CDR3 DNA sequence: TGTGCCAGCAGTTCGGAAGCCGAGGGAAGTTCACCCCTCCACTTT. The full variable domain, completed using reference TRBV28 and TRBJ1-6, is DVKVTQSSRYLVKRTGEKVFLECVQDMDHENMFWYRQDPGLGLRLIYFSYDVKMKEKGDIPEGYSVSREKKERFSLILESASTNQTSMYLCASSSEAEGSSPLHFGNGTRLTVT.

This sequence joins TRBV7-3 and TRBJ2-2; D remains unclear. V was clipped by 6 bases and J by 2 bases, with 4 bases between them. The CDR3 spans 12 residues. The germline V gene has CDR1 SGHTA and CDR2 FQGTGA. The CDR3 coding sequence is TGTGCCAGCAGTTTCAACACCGGGGAGCTGTTTTTT. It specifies CASSFNTGELFF.

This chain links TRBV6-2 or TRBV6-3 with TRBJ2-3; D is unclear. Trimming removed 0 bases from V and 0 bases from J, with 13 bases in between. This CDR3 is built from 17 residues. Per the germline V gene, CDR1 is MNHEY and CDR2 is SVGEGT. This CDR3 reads CASSYSLGRPSTDTQYF. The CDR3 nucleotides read TGTGCCAGCAGTTACTCGCTGGGTAGACCGAGCACAGATACGCAGTATTTT.

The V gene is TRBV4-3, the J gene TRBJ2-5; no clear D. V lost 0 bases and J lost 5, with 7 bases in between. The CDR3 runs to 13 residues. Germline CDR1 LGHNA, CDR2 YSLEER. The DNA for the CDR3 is TGCGCCAGCAGCCAAGATAGTTCGGAGACCCAGTACTTC. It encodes CASSQDSSETQYF.

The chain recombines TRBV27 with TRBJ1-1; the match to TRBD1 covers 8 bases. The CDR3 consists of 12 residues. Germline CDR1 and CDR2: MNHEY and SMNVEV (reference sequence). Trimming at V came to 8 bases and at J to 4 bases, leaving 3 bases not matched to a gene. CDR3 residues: CASRTGGTEAFF. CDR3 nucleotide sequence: TGTGCCAGCCGAACAGGGGGCACTGAAGCTTTCTTT.

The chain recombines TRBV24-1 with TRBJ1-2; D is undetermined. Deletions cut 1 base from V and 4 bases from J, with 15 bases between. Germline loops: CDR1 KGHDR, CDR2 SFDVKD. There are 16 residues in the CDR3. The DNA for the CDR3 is TGTGCCACCAGTGATTTTTGGCAGTTACACCTCTATGGCTACACCTTC. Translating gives CATSDFWQLHLYGYTF.

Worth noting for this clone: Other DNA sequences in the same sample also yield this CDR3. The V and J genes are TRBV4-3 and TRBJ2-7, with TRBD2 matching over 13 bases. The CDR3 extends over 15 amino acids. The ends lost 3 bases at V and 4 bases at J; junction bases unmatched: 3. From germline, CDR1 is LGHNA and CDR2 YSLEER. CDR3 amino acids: CASSQGLAGTYEQYF. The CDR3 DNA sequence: TGCGCCAGCAGCCAGGGACTAGCGGGAACTTACGAGCAGTACTTC.

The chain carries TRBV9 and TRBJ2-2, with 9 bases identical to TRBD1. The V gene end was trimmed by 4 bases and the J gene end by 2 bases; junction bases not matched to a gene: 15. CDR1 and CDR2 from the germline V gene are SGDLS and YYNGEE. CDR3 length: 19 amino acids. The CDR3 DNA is TGTGCCAGCAGCATCACCGGGACAGGGAGGGGCGATAACACCGGGGAGCTGTTTTTT. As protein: CASSITGTGRGDNTGELFF.

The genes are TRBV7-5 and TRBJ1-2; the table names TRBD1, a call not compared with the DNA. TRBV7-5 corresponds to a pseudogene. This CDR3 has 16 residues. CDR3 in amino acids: CARSYKGQCCLYGYTF. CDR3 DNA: TGTGCCAGAAGTTACAAAGGACAGTGTTGTCTCTATGGCTACACCTTC.

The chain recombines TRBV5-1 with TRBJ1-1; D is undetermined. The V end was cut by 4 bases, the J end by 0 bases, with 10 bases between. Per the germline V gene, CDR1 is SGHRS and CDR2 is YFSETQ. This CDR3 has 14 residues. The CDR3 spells CASSKNFMNTEAFF. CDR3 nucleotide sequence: TGCGCCAGCAGCAAAAACTTCATGAACACTGAAGCTTTCTTT.

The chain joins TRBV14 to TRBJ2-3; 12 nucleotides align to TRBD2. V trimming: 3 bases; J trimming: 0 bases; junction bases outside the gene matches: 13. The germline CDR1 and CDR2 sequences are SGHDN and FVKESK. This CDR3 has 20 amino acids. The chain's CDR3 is CASSHSSALAGGLSTDTQYF. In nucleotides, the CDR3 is TGTGCCAGCAGCCACTCGTCCGCACTAGCGGGAGGCCTGAGCACAGATACGCAGTATTTT. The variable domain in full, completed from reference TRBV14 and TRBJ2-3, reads EAGVTQFPSHSVIEKGQTVTLRCDPISGHDNLYWYRRVMGKEIKFLLHFVKESKQDESGMPNNRFLAERTGGTYSTLKVQPAELEDSGVYFCASSHSSALAGGLSTDTQYFGPGTRLTVL.

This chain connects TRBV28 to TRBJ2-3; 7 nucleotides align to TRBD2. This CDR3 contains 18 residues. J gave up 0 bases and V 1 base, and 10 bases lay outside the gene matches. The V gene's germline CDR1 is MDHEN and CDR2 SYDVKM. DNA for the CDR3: TGTGCCAGCAGTTTATCGGTGCTTGGGGGGGATAGCACAGATACGCAGTATTTT. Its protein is CASSLSVLGGDSTDTQYF.

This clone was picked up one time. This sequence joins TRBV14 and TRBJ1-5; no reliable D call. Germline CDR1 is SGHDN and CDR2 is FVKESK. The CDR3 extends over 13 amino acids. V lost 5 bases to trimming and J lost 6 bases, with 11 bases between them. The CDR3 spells CASSYENGQPQHF. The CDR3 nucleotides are TGTGCCAGCAGCTATGAGAATGGTCAGCCCCAGCATTTT. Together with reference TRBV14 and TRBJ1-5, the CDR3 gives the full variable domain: EAGVTQFPSHSVIEKGQTVTLRCDPISGHDNLYWYRRVMGKEIKFLLHFVKESKQDESGMPNNRFLAERTGGTYSTLKVQPAELEDSGVYFCASSYENGQPQHFGDGTRLSIL.

DNA for the CDR3: TGCGCCAGCAGCTTTCAAGGGTTTGGCACTGAAGCTTTCTTT. It codes for CASSFQGFGTEAFF. This sequence joins TRBV5-1 and TRBJ1-1; no firm D call. The CDR3 extends over 14 amino acids. V lost 2 bases to trimming and J lost 4 bases, with 12 bases between them. The germline CDR1 and CDR2 sequences are SGHRS and YFSETQ.

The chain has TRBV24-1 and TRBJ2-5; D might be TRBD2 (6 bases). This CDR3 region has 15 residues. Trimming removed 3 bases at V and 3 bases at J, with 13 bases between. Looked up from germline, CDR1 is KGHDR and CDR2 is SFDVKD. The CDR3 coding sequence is TGTGCCACCAGTGATCCGCGGGATTCGGAAGAGACCCAGTACTTC. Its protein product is CATSDPRDSEETQYF.